A single sample gave rise to the 20 T cell receptor beta chains below, sequenced in a study of CD8 T cells in Susac syndrome. The RNA, about 0.45 to 1 ug, was put through reverse transcription using random hexamers. TCRdb used MiXCR to reprocess the immunoSEQ multiplex PCR reads, holding one entry per CDR3 protein. Of about 200,000 distinct CDR3 sequences detected, 90% to 95% appear once; the ten largest clones hold 0.1% to 0.15%. The sample was CD8+ T cells from PBMCs. The source is a human donor with multiple sclerosis.

This chain connects TRBV12-3 or TRBV12-4 to TRBJ2-7, with no clear D. V lost 1 base to trimming and J lost 3 bases, with 13 bases between them. The CDR3 is 15 amino acids. CDR3 sequence (DNA): TGTGCCAGCAGTTTAGAGACCTCTTTGGGCTACGAGCAGTACTTC. It translates to CASSLETSLGYEQYF.

Details on this clonotype: The germline gene is not matched at one end of the junction; a read error may be the cause. The rearrangement links TRBV12-3 or TRBV12-4 to TRBJ2-5; the match to TRBD2 covers 8 bases. The CDR3 totals 14 residues. The CDR3 sequence is CASSPTAGAETRYF. The CDR3 bases are TGTGCCAGCAGCCCGACAGCGGGGGCGGAGACCCGGTACTTC.

For this clonotype: The conserved closing phenylalanine or tryptophan is absent in this CDR3, likely reflecting a read error. The rearrangement joins TRBV3-1 to TRBJ2-5, with 7 bases aligning to TRBD2. The V segment lost 4 bases and the J segment 1 base; nucleotides outside the gene matches: 3. Looked up from germline, CDR1 is LGHDT and CDR2 is YNNKEL (reference sequence). The CDR3 is 14 residues long. CDR3 DNA: TGTGCCAGCAGCCCCGAGCGGGGCCAAGAGACCCAGTACTCC. This codes for CASSPERGQETQYS.

The chain has TRBV4-2 and TRBJ2-5; D is perhaps TRBD2 (5 bases). This CDR3 contains 15 residues. The V and J ends lost 3 bases and 5 bases respectively, with 16 bases between them. CDR1 is LGHNA and CDR2 is YNFKEQ in the germline V gene. Here the CDR3 reads CASSQADDRGETQYF. In DNA form, the CDR3 reads TGTGCCAGCAGCCAGGCTGACGACCGCGGGGAGACCCAGTACTTC.

The V and J genes are TRBV24-1 and TRBJ2-1; 8 bases are a match to TRBD1. After removal of 1 base from V and 7 bases from J, the junction contained 5 bases not matched to a gene. The CDR3 sequence is 15 residues long. The V gene's germline CDR1 is KGHDR and CDR2 SFDVKD. The CDR3 loop reads CATSDFGTGSNEQFF. CDR3 DNA sequence: TGTGCCACCAGTGATTTCGGGACAGGTTCAAATGAGCAGTTCTTC.

The chain employs TRBV4-3 and TRBJ2-1; D gene ambiguous. The CDR3 covers 13 residues. V was trimmed by 0 bases and J by 10 bases, leaving 10 bases between them. The V gene's germline CDR1 is LGHNA and CDR2 YSLEER. This CDR3 is CASSQDRIREQFF. Here the CDR3 DNA reads TGCGCCAGCAGCCAAGATAGGATCAGAGAGCAGTTCTTC.

In this sample, this clonotype turned up once. The chain uses TRBV12-3 or TRBV12-4 and TRBJ2-7, with TRBD2 identical over 7 bases. This CDR3 comprises 15 residues. With V trimmed by 6 bases and J by 5 bases, 13 bases remained unmatched. CDR3 region: CASSGLAGVQNEQYF. CDR3 sequence (DNA): TGTGCCAGCAGCGGCCTTGCGGGAGTCCAGAACGAGCAGTACTTC.

The chain uses TRBV6-5 and TRBJ1-3, with 7 bases that match TRBD1. Germline V CDR1 and CDR2: MNHEY, SVGAGI. CDR3 length: 15 residues. V dropped 0 bases and J dropped 4; count of bases not matched to a gene: 3. CDR3 nucleotides: TGTGCCAGCAGTTACTCGACAGGGAAAGGAAACACCATATATTTT. Encoded protein: CASSYSTGKGNTIYF.

The chain joins TRBV4-3 to TRBJ2-3; 8 bases agree with TRBD2. The CDR3 has 20 amino acids. CDR1 and CDR2 (germline): LGHNA, YSLEER. J lost 3 bases, V lost 4 bases, and 21 bases had no gene match. CDR3 DNA sequence: TGCGCCAGCAGCCTCCGATGGGGTTTCGTGCGGGAGGTCCCTACAGATACGCAGTATTTT. It codes for CASSLRWGFVREVPTDTQYF.

This sequence joins TRBV5-6 and TRBJ1-5; 8 bases agree with TRBD1. Germline V gene lookup returns CDR1 SGHDT and CDR2 YYEEEE. This CDR3 has 15 residues. With V trimmed by 4 bases and J by 4 bases, 7 bases remained unmatched. The DNA for the CDR3 is TGTGCCAGCAGCCCCGGGACAGGAGTTAATCAGCCCCAGCATTTT. It is translated as CASSPGTGVNQPQHF. Full variable domain (remainder filled in from reference TRBV5-6 and TRBJ1-5): DAGVTQSPTHLIKTRGQQVTLRCSPKSGHDTVSWYQQALGQGPQFIFQYYEEEERQRGNFPDRFSGHQFPNYSSELNVNALLLGDSALYLCASSPGTGVNQPQHFGDGTRLSIL.

The V and J genes are TRBV7-8 and TRBJ1-4; no clear D. Germline CDR1 reads SGHVS; CDR2 reads FQNEAQ. The CDR3 is 16 amino acids. V was shortened by 5 bases and J by 0 bases, with 13 bases between the two germline ends. The CDR3 coding sequence is TGTGCCAGCAGCCCCCCGTTGGGTCCAACTAATGAAAAACTGTTTTTT. It codes for CASSPPLGPTNEKLFF. Looking up the rest from reference TRBV7-8 and TRBJ1-4 gives the full variable domain: GAGVSQSPRYKVAKRGQDVALRCDPISGHVSLFWYQQALGQGPEFLTYFQNEAQLDKSGLPSDRFFAERPEGSVSTLKIQRTQQEDSAVYLCASSPPLGPTNEKLFFGSGTQLSVL.

The rearrangement joins TRBV19 to TRBJ2-1; D not certain. Deletions cut 2 bases from V and 5 bases from J, with 16 bases between. Germline lookup yields CDR1 LNHDA and CDR2 SQIVND (reference sequence). This CDR3 region has 16 residues. The CDR3 here is CASSIPGPAPNNEQFF. CDR3 nucleotides: TGTGCCAGTAGTATACCGGGCCCGGCCCCCAACAATGAGCAGTTCTTC.

This chain links TRBV7-9 with TRBJ1-4; D ambiguous. The CDR3 totals 14 residues. The germline CDR1 and CDR2 sequences are SEHNR and FQNEAQ (reference sequence). V gave up 2 bases and J gave up 4 bases, with 8 bases separating them. CDR3 nucleotides: TGTGCCAGCAGCTTACCTCAGAGTAATGAAAAACTGTTTTTT. Protein: CASSLPQSNEKLFF.

This clonotype was observed a few times. V is TRBV4-3 and J is TRBJ2-1; D is perhaps TRBD2 (5 bases). With 0 bases removed from V and 0 bases from J, the gap between germline ends came to 9 bases. Germline V lookup: CDR1 LGHNA, CDR2 YSLEER. CDR3 length equals 16 residues. For the CDR3, the DNA is TGCGCCAGCAGCCAAGATGGGAGTAACTCCTACAATGAGCAGTTCTTC. Translating gives CASSQDGSNSYNEQFF.

This chain links TRBV19 with TRBJ1-5, with a tentative D call TRBD1 (5 bases). Germline lookup yields CDR1 LNHDA and CDR2 SQIVND (reference sequence). This CDR3 spans 14 amino acids. Trimming removed 7 bases from V and 0 bases from J, with 10 bases in between. DNA for the CDR3: TGTGCCAGTAATGGACACCATAGCAATCAGCCCCAGCATTTT. Translated: CASNGHHSNQPQHF.

The chain uses TRBV4-1 and TRBJ2-3, with 15 bases lining up with TRBD2. This CDR3 comprises 16 residues. Germline CDR1 is MGHRA and CDR2 is YSYEKL. The J segment lost 6 bases and the V segment lost 4 bases, leaving 5 bases of the junction unmatched. CDR3 nucleotides: TGCGCCAGCAGCCCGGGACTAGCGGGAGGATTTGATACGCAGTATTTT. Its protein is CASSPGLAGGFDTQYF.

CDR3: CASSHRGMNTEAFF. CDR3 in DNA: TGCGCCAGCAGCCATCGGGGGATGAACACTGAAGCTTTCTTT. The V gene is TRBV4-3, the J gene TRBJ1-1; a weak D match, TRBD1 (5 bases). Per germline, CDR1 LGHNA and CDR2 YSLEER. V was pared by 3 bases and J by 0 bases, with 8 bases between. This CDR3 contains 14 residues.

V and J are TRBV7-9 and TRBJ2-7, with D perhaps TRBD2 (5 bases). Germline V CDR1 and CDR2: SEHNR, FQNEAQ (reference sequence). CDR3 length: 15 amino acids. Trimming pared 0 bases from V and 5 bases from J, leaving 14 bases between. CDR3 in DNA: TGTGCCAGCAGCTTAGCACAAGGCCGGAGGAACGAGCAGTACTTC. Translation gives CASSLAQGRRNEQYF.

The rearrangement uses TRBV20-1 and TRBJ2-7; D unresolved. The CDR3 has 13 amino acids. Germline V CDR1 and CDR2: DFQATT, SNEGSKA (reference sequence). Trimming took off 4 bases at V and 3 bases at J, with 13 bases between the two ends. CDR3 coding DNA: TGCAGTGCTAAGGCTAGATCGGACTACGAGCAGTACTTC. Translation gives CSAKARSDYEQYF.

A single count supports this clonotype. The J gene is TRBJ2-7, the V gene TRBV5-1; TRBD2 matches at 9 bases. Germline CDR1 SGHRS, CDR2 YFSETQ. After removal of 4 bases from V and 4 bases from J, the junction contained 6 bases not matched to a gene. CDR3 size: 14 residues. CDR3 in DNA: TGCGCCAGCAGCATACCGGGACTAGCTTACGAGCAGTACTTC. It specifies CASSIPGLAYEQYF.